This T cell receptor beta chain was captured by sequencing in a study of T cell responses to AZD1222 COVID-19 vaccine. Study-level results: Clonal diversity was possibly underestimated, and the donors were mostly white British, with more females. Regions 160-218 and 743-854 held dominance among vaccine-associated CD4 TCRs, which spanned spike. Baseline testing showed seropositivity in only six AZD1222 recipients. Compared with day 0, the breadth and depth of the Spike-specific TCR repertoire rose significantly after two doses of AZD1222.

As concerns this clone: Its antigen is undetermined.

The CDR3 runs 14 residues. Germline V CDR1 and CDR2: SGHTA, FQGTGA. V was pared by 5 bases and J by 5 bases, with 13 bases between. Some clones are missing from TCRdb's copy, which holds only in-frame ones; the method was immunoSEQ multiplex PCR. The sample shows roughly 120,000 clones, roughly nine tenths of them seen only once. Sequences were derived from peripheral blood, sampled on day 0 of AZD1222 vaccination. This chain connects TRBV7-3 to TRBJ2-1; D may correspond to TRBD1 or TRBD2 (5 bases each). This receptor was identified in an adult in good health. CDR3 region: CASSLPGTNNEQFF. CDR3 in DNA: TGTGCCAGCAGCCTCCCCGGGACCAACAATGAGCAGTTCTTC.